The T cell receptor beta chain described here comes from a study of neurological immune-mediated disorders. V shed 5 bases and J shed 9 bases, with 10 bases lying between them. The CDR3 totals 11 residues. Findings of the study overall: Because no CDR3 amino acid sequences were shared across subjects by expanded clones, private repertoires were suggested in all groups. HTLV-1-associated myelopathy led in TCR clonal expansion, while multiple sclerosis ranked lowest, below healthy controls.

Indicated time point: technical triplicate 2. Unsorted libraries were prepared from 2 million PBMCs held at -80 C. This clonotype came up many times. Antigen unknown. Every sequencing run produced over 180 million TCR-beta sequences, and the sequences from any one run covered 15-18 subjects. TCRdb re-called the 5' RACE reads through MiXCR, storing one row per CDR3 protein. The data hold about 59,000 distinct CDR3 sequences, with less than 25% observed a single time. This rearrangement joins TRBV12-3 or TRBV12-4 to TRBJ1-2, with D possibly TRBD1 on 5 matching bases. Sequencing was done on a sample of PBMCs. This receptor was identified in a man in his fifties or sixties with HTLV-1-associated myelopathy (HAM/TSP). CDR3 protein: CASSRMDSYTF. The DNA of the CDR3 is TGTGCCAGCAGTCGCATGGACAGCTACACCTTC.